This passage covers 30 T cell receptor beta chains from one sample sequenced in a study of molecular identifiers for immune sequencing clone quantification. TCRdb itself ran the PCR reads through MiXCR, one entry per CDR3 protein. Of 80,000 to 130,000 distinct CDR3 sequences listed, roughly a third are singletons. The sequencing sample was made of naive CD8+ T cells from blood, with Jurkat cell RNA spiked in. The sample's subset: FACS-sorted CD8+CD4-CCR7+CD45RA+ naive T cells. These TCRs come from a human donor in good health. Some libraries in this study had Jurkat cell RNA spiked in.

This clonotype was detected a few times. The CDR3 protein is CASSIQTGELFF. The CDR3 DNA sequence: TGTGCCAGTAGTATTCAGACCGGGGAGCTGTTTTTT. The chain couples TRBV19 to TRBJ2-2; D is ambiguous. The V end lost 3 bases, the J end lost 5 bases, and 4 bases lay between the germline ends. Germline V gene lookup returns CDR1 LNHDA and CDR2 SQIVND (reference sequence). The CDR3 loop spans 12 amino acids.

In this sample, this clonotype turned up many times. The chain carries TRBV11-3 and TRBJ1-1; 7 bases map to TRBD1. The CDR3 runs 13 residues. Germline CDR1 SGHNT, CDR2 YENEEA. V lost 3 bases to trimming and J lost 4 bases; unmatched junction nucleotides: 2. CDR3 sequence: CASSFTGATEAFF. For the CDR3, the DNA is TGTGCCAGCAGCTTTACAGGGGCCACTGAAGCTTTCTTT.

CDR3 in DNA: TGTGCCAGCAGCTTGGAATGGACAGAAGAGACCCAGTACTTC. Translated: CASSLEWTEETQYF. The gene calls are TRBV5-6 and TRBJ2-5; TRBD1 is a possible D gene (6 bases). Trimming cost V 0 bases and J 3 bases, with 9 bases left between them. Germline CDR1 and CDR2: SGHDT and YYEEEE. The length of the CDR3 is 14 residues. The full variable domain, with the rest looked up from reference TRBV5-6 and TRBJ2-5, is DAGVTQSPTHLIKTRGQQVTLRCSPKSGHDTVSWYQQALGQGPQFIFQYYEEEERQRGNFPDRFSGHQFPNYSSELNVNALLLGDSALYLCASSLEWTEETQYFGPGTRLLVL.

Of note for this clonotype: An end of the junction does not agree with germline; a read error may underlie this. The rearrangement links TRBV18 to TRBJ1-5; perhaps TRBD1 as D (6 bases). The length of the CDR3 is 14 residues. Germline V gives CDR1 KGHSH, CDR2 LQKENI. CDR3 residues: CASPPGQYNQPQHF. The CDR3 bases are TGTGCCAGCCCACCTGGACAGTACAATCAGCCCCAGCATTTT. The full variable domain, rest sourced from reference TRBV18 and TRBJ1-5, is NAGVMQNPRHLVRRRGQEARLRCSPMKGHSHVYWYRQLPEEGLKFMVYLQKENIIDESGMPKERFSAEFPKEGPSILRIQQVVRGDSAAYFCASPPGQYNQPQHFGDGTRLSIL.

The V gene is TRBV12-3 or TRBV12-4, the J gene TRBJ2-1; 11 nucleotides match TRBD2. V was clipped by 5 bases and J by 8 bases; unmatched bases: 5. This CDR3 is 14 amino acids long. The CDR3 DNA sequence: TGTGCCAGCAGTGAGCTAGCGGGAGGTTATGAGCAGTTCTTC. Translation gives CASSELAGGYEQFF.

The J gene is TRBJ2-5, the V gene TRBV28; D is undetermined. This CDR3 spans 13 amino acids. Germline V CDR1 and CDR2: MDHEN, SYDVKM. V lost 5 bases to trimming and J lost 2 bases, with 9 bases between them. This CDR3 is CASSPRGQETQYF. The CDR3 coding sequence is TGTGCCAGCAGTCCCCGTGGACAAGAGACCCAGTACTTC.

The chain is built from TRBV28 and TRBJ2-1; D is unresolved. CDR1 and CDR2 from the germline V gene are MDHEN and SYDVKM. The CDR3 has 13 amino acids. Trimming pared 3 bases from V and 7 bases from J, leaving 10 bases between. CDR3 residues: CASSLPGRNEQFF. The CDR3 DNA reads TGTGCCAGCAGTTTGCCCGGCCGGAATGAGCAGTTCTTC.

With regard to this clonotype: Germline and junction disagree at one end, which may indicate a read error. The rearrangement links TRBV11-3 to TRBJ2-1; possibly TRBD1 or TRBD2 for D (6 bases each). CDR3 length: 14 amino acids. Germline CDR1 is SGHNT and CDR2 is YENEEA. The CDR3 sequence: CASSFMGGGDEQCF. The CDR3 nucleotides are TGTGCCAGCAGCTTTATGGGGGGCGGCGATGAGCAGTGCTTC.

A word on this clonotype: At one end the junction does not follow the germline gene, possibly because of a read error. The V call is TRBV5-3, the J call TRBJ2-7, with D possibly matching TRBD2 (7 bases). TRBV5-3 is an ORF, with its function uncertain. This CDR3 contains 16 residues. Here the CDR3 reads CASSLWGGRFAYEQYF. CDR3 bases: TGTGCCAGCAGCTTGTGGGGGGGGCGCTTTGCCTACGAGCAGTACTTC.

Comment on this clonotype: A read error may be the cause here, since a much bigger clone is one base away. In DNA form, the CDR3 reads TGTGCCAGCAGCCCGCGGGACACTCGGCAGTACTTC. It codes for CASSPRDTRQYF. The chain is built from TRBV7-2 and TRBJ2-7; D may correspond to TRBD1 or TRBD2 (6 bases each). This CDR3 spans 12 amino acids. V gave up 5 bases and J gave up 9 bases, with 14 bases separating them. CDR1 and CDR2 from the germline V gene are SGHTA and FQGNSA.

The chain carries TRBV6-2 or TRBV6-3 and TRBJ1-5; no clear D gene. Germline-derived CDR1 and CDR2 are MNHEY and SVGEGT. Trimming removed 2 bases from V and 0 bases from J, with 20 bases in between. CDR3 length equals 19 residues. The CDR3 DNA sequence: TGTGCCAGCAGTTACGACCCGCGGGAACCCGAATATAGCAATCAGCCCCAGCATTTT. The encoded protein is CASSYDPREPEYSNQPQHF.

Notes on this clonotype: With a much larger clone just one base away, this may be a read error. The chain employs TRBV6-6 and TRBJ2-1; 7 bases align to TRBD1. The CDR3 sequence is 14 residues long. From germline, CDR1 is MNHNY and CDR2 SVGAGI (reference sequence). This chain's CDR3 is CASSTAYRGEELFF. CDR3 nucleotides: TGTGCCAGCAGTACAGCCTACAGGGGAGAAGAGCTGTTCTTC.

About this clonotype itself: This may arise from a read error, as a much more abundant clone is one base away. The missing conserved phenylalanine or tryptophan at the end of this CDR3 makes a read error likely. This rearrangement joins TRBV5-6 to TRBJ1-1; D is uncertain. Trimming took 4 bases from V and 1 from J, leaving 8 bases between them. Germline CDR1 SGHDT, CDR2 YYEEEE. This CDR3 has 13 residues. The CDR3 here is CASSPNTNTEAFI. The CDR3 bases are TGTGCCAGCAGCCCGAATACGAACACTGAAGCTTTCATT.

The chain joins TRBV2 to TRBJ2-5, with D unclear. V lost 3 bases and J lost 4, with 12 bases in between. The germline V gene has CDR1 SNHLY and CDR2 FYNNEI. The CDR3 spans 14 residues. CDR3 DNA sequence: TGTGCCAGCAGTGACTCGCCCGGGTCAGAGACCCAGTACTTC. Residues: CASSDSPGSETQYF.

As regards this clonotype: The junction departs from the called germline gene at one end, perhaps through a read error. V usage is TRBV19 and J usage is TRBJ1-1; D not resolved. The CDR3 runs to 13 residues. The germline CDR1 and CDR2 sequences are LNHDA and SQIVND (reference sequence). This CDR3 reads CASSIATNTEAFF. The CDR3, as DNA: TGTGCCAGCAGTATAGCAACGAACACTGAAGCTTTCTTT. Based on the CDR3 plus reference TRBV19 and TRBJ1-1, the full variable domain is DGGITQSPKYLFRKEGQNVTLSCEQNLNHDAMYWYRQDPGQGLRLIYYSQIVNDFQKGDIAEGYSVSREKKESFPLTVTSAQKNPTAFYLCASSIATNTEAFFGQGTRLTVV.

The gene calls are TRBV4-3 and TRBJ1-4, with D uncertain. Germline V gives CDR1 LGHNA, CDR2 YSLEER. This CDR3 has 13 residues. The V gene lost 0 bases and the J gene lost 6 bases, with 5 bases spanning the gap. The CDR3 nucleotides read TGCGCCAGCAGCCAAGAGACATATGAAAAACTGTTTTTT. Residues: CASSQETYEKLFF.

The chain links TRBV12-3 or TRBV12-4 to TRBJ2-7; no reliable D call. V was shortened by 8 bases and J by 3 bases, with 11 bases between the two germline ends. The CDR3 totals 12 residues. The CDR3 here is CASGARVYEQYF. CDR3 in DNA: TGTGCCAGCGGAGCCCGGGTCTACGAGCAGTACTTC.

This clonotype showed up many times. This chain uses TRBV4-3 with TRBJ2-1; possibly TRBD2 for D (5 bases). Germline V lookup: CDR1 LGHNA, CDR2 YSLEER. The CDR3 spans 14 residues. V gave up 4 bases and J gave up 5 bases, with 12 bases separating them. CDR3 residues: CASSLAGGNNEQFF. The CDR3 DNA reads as TGCGCCAGCAGCCTGGCTGGAGGAAACAATGAGCAGTTCTTC.

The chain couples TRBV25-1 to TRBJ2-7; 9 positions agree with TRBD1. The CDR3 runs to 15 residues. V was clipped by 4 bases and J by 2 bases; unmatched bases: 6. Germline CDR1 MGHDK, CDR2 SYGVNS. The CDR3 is CASSGDRDFAYEQYF. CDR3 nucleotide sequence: TGTGCCAGCAGTGGGGACAGGGATTTTGCCTACGAGCAGTACTTC.

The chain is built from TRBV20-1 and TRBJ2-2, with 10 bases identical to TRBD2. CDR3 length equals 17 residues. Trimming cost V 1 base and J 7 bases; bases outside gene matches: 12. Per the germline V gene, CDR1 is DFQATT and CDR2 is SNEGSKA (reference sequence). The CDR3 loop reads CSARGGASGSGIGELFF. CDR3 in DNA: TGCAGTGCTAGAGGGGGCGCTAGCGGGAGCGGGATCGGGGAGCTGTTTTTT.

The CDR3 DNA follows: TGTGCCAGTAGTGTGGCAGCCGGGGGCTACACCTTC. It encodes CASSVAAGGYTF. The chain couples TRBV19 to TRBJ1-2, with D unclear. The V and J ends lost 5 bases and 8 bases respectively, with 12 bases between them. Germline assignment: CDR1 LNHDA and CDR2 SQIVND (reference sequence). The CDR3 is made up of 12 amino acids.

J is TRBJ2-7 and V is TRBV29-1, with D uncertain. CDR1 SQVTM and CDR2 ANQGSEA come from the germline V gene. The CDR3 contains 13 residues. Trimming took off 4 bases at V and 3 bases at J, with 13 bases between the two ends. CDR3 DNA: TGCAGCGTTGGGACCCTCGATAACTACGAGCAGTACTTC. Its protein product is CSVGTLDNYEQYF.

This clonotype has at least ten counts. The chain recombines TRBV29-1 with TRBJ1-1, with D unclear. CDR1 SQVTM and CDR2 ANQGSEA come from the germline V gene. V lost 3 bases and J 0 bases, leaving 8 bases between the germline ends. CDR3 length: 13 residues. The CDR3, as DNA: TGCAGCGTTGAGGACGGATTGAACACTGAAGCTTTCTTT. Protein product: CSVEDGLNTEAFF.

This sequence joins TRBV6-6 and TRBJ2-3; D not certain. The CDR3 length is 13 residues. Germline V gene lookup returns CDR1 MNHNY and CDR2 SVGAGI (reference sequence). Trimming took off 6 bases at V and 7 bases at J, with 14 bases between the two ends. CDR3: CASRTLDPNTQYF. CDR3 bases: TGTGCCAGCAGAACGCTGGACCCCAATACGCAGTATTTT.

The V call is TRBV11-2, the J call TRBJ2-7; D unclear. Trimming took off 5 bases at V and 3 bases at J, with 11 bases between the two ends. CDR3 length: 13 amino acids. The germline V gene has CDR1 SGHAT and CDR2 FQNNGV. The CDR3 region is CASSHFLSYEQYF. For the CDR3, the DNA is TGTGCCAGCAGCCACTTCCTGAGCTACGAGCAGTACTTC.

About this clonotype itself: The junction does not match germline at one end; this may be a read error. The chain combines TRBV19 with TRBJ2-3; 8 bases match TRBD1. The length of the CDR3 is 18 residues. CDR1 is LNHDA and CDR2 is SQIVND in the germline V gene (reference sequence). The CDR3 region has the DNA TGTGTCAGTAGTACCGACAGGGGACACTACTATAGCACAGATACGCAGTATTTT. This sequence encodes CVSSTDRGHYYSTDTQYF.

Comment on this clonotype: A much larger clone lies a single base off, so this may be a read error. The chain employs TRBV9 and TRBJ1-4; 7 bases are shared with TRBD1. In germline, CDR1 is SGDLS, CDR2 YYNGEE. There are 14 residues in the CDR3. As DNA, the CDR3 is TGTGCCAGCAGCACACGGGACAGAAATGAAAAACTGTTATTT. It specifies CASSTRDRNEKLLF. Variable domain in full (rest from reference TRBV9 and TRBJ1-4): DSGVTQTPKHLITATGQRVTLRCSPRSGDLSVYWYQQSLDQGLQFLIQYYNGEERAKGNILERFSAQQFPDLHSELNLSSLELGDSALYFCASSTRDRNEKLLFGSGTQLSVL.

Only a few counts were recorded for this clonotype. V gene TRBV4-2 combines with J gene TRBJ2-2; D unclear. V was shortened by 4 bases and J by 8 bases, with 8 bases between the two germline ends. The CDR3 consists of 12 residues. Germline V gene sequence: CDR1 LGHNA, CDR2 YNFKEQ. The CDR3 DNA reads TGTGCCAGCAGCCTCCAGTCTGGGGAGCTGTTTTTT. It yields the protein CASSLQSGELFF.

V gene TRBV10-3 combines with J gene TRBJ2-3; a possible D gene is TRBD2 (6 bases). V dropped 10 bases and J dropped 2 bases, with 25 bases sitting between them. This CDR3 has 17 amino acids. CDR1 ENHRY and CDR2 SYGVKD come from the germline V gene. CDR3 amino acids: CATSEIPGALITDTQYF. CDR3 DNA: TGTGCCACCAGCGAGATTCCGGGAGCTCTTATCACAGATACGCAGTATTTT.

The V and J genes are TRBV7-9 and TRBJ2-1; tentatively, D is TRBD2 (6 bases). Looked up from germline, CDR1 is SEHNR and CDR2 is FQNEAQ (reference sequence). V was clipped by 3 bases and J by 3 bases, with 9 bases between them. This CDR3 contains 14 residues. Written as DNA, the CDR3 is TGTGCCAGCAGCTTGGAGGACTACTACAATGAGCAGTTCTTC. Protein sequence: CASSLEDYYNEQFF.